The clone carrying this TCR beta chain was detected only a few times. Its antigen remains unknown. The data derive from a study of early T cells in non-severe SARS-CoV-2 infection. Study information: Sequencing was performed on bulk RNA from unsorted whole blood, leaving chains unpaired.

TCRdb independently ran MiXCR on the 5' RACE reads; one entry per CDR3 protein. The repertoire holds 50,000 to 60,000 distinct CDR3 sequences, with about 11% as singletons. The study, taken as a whole, reports: Using VDJdb, the matching emphasized anti-spike CD8 responses while missing private and CD4 specificities.

V lost 4 bases and J 4 bases, leaving 13 bases between the germline ends. The CDR3 contains 13 residues. Germline values: CDR1 SQVTM, CDR2 ANQGSEA. Sequenced sample: whole blood. The clonotype comes from an adult who was a healthcare worker with PCR-confirmed SARS-CoV-2 infection or an uninfected control (not recorded which). The chain combines TRBV29-1 with TRBJ1-2; tentatively, D is TRBD1 (6 bases). The CDR3 sequence is CSVAWTDLYGYTF. The DNA of the CDR3 is TGCAGCGTTGCCTGGACAGACCTCTATGGCTACACCTTC.